The table lists the clone carrying this T cell receptor (beta chain) with a count of one. What it binds is unknown. Use of 60 Vbeta and 13 Jbeta primers characterized the PCR. The assay was immunoSEQ multiplex PCR, and TCRdb's table has in-frame clones only and misses some. The table has about 200,000 clones, approximately 80% seen once. This entry is derived from a study of cytomegalovirus exposure and HLA in healthy donors. Notes on the study in general: In vitro data verified a few CMV-associated chains as specific for CMV antigens. Earlier analysis found most TCR beta V segments productive about 87% or about 30% of the time. Later analysis demonstrated an association between a missense DCLRE1C variant and TCR beta V- and J-gene trimming. Later analysis indicated greater clonal expansion among HLA-associated TCR beta chains than among equally common other chains.

This sequence was found in a man in his forties or fifties in good health and CMV-seronegative. Sequencing used PBMCs.

The CDR3 DNA follows: TGTGCCAGTAGTATTTCGGGACAGGGCAACTATGGCTACACCTTC. This gives the protein CASSISGQGNYGYTF. This chain uses TRBV19 with TRBJ1-2; 9 bases align to TRBD1. Unmatched junction bases numbered 4, after V lost 3 bases and J lost 2 bases. CDR1 LNHDA and CDR2 SQIVND come from the germline V gene (reference sequence). The CDR3 is 15 residues long. Full variable domain (missing parts from reference TRBV19 and TRBJ1-2): DGGITQSPKYLFRKEGQNVTLSCEQNLNHDAMYWYRQDPGQGLRLIYYSQIVNDFQKGDIAEGYSVSREKKESFPLTVTSAQKNPTAFYLCASSISGQGNYGYTFGSGTRLTVV.